This T cell receptor beta chain derives from a study of cytomegalovirus exposure and HLA in healthy donors. Germline lookup yields CDR1 LNHDA and CDR2 SQIVND (reference sequence). The CDR3 spans 16 residues. With 3 bases removed from V and 5 bases from J, the gap between germline ends came to 19 bases. Assay: immunoSEQ multiplex PCR; the TCRdb copy retains only in-frame clones and omits some. Here the sample spans 150,000 to 200,000 clones, approximately 96% being singletons. This sequence joins TRBV19 and TRBJ2-5; maybe TRBD2 (7 bases). The sequencing input was PBMCs. This TCR came from a young woman in good health and CMV-seronegative. CDR3 in DNA: TGTGCCAGTAGTATGTCGAGGGGGGGGCCTTTGGAGACCCAGTACTTC. Protein product: CASSMSRGGPLETQYF.